The next 22 T cell receptor beta chains were all read from a single sample in a study of identical twins. TCRdb independently ran MiXCR on the 5' RACE reads; one entry per CDR3 protein. The sample includes about 460,000 distinct CDR3 sequences, about 14% of them seen just once. The same data also contributed to another study, on yellow fever vaccine responses in identical twins.

The specimen sequenced was CD4+ T cells sorted from blood. All receptors derive from a woman in her late teens or twenties in good health.

The table lists this clonotype with a few counts. The chain is built from TRBV20-1 and TRBJ2-7; unclear D gene. The CDR3 extends over 13 amino acids. The ends were cut back, 0 bases at V and 2 bases at J, with 8 bases in the middle. The germline CDR1 and CDR2 sequences are DFQATT and SNEGSKA (reference sequence). CDR3 nucleotide sequence: TGCAGTGCTAGAGATCCCCTCACCTACGAGCAGTACTTC. Translation: CSARDPLTYEQYF.

This chain connects TRBV6-5 to TRBJ2-5, with 10 bases that match TRBD1. Germline CDR1 reads MNHEY; CDR2 reads SVGAGI. J lost 3 bases, V lost 2 bases, and 3 bases had no gene match. The CDR3 is made up of 15 amino acids. The CDR3 DNA reads as TGTGCCAGCAGTTACCGCGGGACAGGGGAAGAGACCCAGTACTTC. Translated, it gives CASSYRGTGEETQYF.

The V and J genes are TRBV5-1 and TRBJ2-1, with D tentatively TRBD1 (5 bases). Trimming cost V 4 bases and J 6 bases, with 11 bases left between them. Germline V gene lookup returns CDR1 SGHRS and CDR2 YFSETQ. The CDR3 contains 13 residues. This chain's CDR3 is CASSVDSPNEQFF. CDR3 bases: TGCGCCAGCAGCGTCGACAGCCCCAATGAGCAGTTCTTC.

The rearrangement links TRBV10-2 to TRBJ2-7; tentative D call: TRBD2 (6 bases). The V end was cut by 5 bases, the J end by 2 bases, with 13 bases between. Germline V lookup: CDR1 WSHSY, CDR2 SAAADI. The CDR3 runs 14 residues. CDR3 amino acids: CASSYPGLPYEQYF. The CDR3 bases are TGCGCCAGCAGTTACCCGGGACTTCCCTACGAGCAGTACTTC.

This clonotype was recorded a few times. The chain is built from TRBV20-1 and TRBJ2-1; TRBD2 matches at 11 bases. The CDR3 extends over 14 amino acids. Germline V gene lookup returns CDR1 DFQATT and CDR2 SNEGSKA (reference sequence). V shed 5 bases and J 4 bases; nucleotides not matched to a gene: 4. This chain's CDR3 is CSAETSGKYNEQFF. The CDR3 nucleotides read TGCAGTGCTGAGACTAGCGGGAAGTACAATGAGCAGTTCTTC.

This clonotype was recorded a few times. This chain joins TRBV10-3 and TRBJ1-2; TRBD1 aligns across 9 bases. Per germline, CDR1 ENHRY and CDR2 SYGVKD. The CDR3 covers 13 residues. Trimming removed 7 bases from V and 9 bases from J; junction bases left unmatched: 9. DNA for the CDR3: TGTGCCATCAACGCCGGACAGGGGCTCAGCTACACCTTC. Protein sequence: CAINAGQGLSYTF.

In this sample, this clonotype turned up many times. The gene calls are TRBV6-1 and TRBJ1-3, with D unclear. CDR3 size: 15 residues. CDR1 MNHNS and CDR2 SASEGT come from the germline V gene. The ends were cut back, 6 bases at V and 4 bases at J, with 16 bases in the middle. The CDR3 sequence is CASRRPGKAGNTIYF. The DNA of the CDR3 is TGTGCCAGCAGACGGCCGGGGAAGGCGGGAAACACCATATATTTT.

In this sample, this clonotype turned up a few times. The chain employs TRBV5-1 and TRBJ2-1; 13 bases are shared with TRBD2. The junction had 20 bases not matched to a gene; V was cut back by 4 bases and J by 1 base. Germline loops: CDR1 SGHRS, CDR2 YFSETQ. The CDR3 spans 22 residues. The chain's CDR3 is CASSEQGALTSGRVRSYNEQFF. DNA of the CDR3: TGCGCCAGCAGCGAACAGGGGGCCTTAACTAGCGGGAGGGTCCGATCCTACAATGAGCAGTTCTTC.

J is TRBJ2-5 and V is TRBV4-1, with D hard to call. This CDR3 is 14 amino acids long. From germline, CDR1 is MGHRA and CDR2 YSYEKL. V shed 5 bases and J shed 2 bases, with 12 bases lying between them. As DNA, the CDR3 is TGCGCCAGCAGCGGATACAGAGAGCAAGAGACCCAGTACTTC. Residues: CASSGYREQETQYF.

There are many counts of this clonotype. This sequence joins TRBV5-5 and TRBJ2-1, with D possibly matching TRBD2 (5 bases). The ends were cut back, 0 bases at V and 0 bases at J, with 7 bases in the middle. Germline loops: CDR1 SGHKS, CDR2 YYEKEE (reference sequence). CDR3 length: 15 amino acids. CDR3 sequence reads: CASSLAGDSYNEQFF. Here the CDR3 DNA reads TGTGCCAGCAGCTTGGCCGGGGACTCCTACAATGAGCAGTTCTTC.

This clonotype has ten or more counts. The V call is TRBV7-9, the J call TRBJ1-1; D remains unclear. CDR3 length: 14 residues. V lost 1 base to trimming and J lost 0 bases, with 6 bases between them. CDR1 is SEHNR, CDR2 FQNEAQ, per germline (reference sequence). The chain's CDR3 is CASSLDGLNTEAFF. CDR3 DNA sequence: TGTGCCAGCAGCTTAGACGGACTGAACACTGAAGCTTTCTTT.

This rearrangement joins TRBV5-1 to TRBJ2-7; either TRBD1 or TRBD2 may fit D (5 bases each). V was clipped by 3 bases and J by 0 bases, with 13 bases between them. The CDR3 has 15 residues. Germline V gene sequence: CDR1 SGHRS, CDR2 YFSETQ. The CDR3 nucleotides are TGCGCCAGCAGCTACCGGGACCCTAGCTCCTACGAGCAGTACTTC. This encodes CASSYRDPSSYEQYF.

This clonotype came up a few times. The chain uses TRBV5-1 and TRBJ2-1; possibly TRBD2 for D (6 bases). The CDR3 is made up of 15 amino acids. The V end lost 0 bases, the J end lost 4 bases, and 11 bases lay between the germline ends. Germline-derived CDR1 and CDR2 are SGHRS and YFSETQ. CDR3 bases: TGCGCCAGCAGCTTGGAGGCGGGGAAATACAATGAGCAGTTCTTC. As protein: CASSLEAGKYNEQFF.

The sample holds a few counts of this clonotype. J is TRBJ1-2 and V is TRBV9; tentative D call: TRBD1 (6 bases). The CDR3 runs to 12 residues. Germline CDR1 SGDLS, CDR2 YYNGEE. V lost 2 bases to trimming and J lost 9 bases, with 11 bases between them. Here the CDR3 DNA reads TGTGCCAGCAGCGTCCTTCAGGGGAGCTACACCTTC. It encodes CASSVLQGSYTF.

This clonotype has ten or more counts. The chain joins TRBV12-3 or TRBV12-4 to TRBJ2-7; 8 positions agree with TRBD1. Germline trimming cut 5 bases from V and 3 bases from J; bases unmatched to any gene: 6. This CDR3 region has 14 residues. Here the CDR3 DNA reads TGTGCCAGCAGTGTCGCCGGGACAGGCTACGAGCAGTACTTC. The encoded protein is CASSVAGTGYEQYF.

The rearrangement uses TRBV2 and TRBJ1-6; TRBD1 matches 7 bases. J was trimmed by 7 bases and V by 9 bases; bases with no gene match: 6. Germline loops: CDR1 SNHLY, CDR2 FYNNEI. The CDR3 sequence is 13 residues long. Here the CDR3 reads CASTGDLNSPLHF. The DNA of the CDR3 is TGTGCCAGTACAGGGGACTTAAATTCACCCCTCCACTTT.

The rearrangement links TRBV4-3 to TRBJ2-3; perhaps TRBD1 as D (5 bases). The CDR3 extends over 17 amino acids. The V end was cut by 0 bases, the J end by 5 bases, with 18 bases between. Germline V gene sequence: CDR1 LGHNA, CDR2 YSLEER. Written as DNA, the CDR3 is TGCGCCAGCAGCCAAGATGGGGTGGGGCGGCTTGGAGATACGCAGTATTTT. This translates into CASSQDGVGRLGDTQYF.

At least ten counts were recorded for this clonotype. The CDR3 region is CASSQDHGDRGINEQFF. The CDR3 nucleotides are TGTGCCAGCAGCCAAGACCATGGGGACAGGGGGATCAATGAGCAGTTCTTC. This sequence joins TRBV4-2 and TRBJ2-1; TRBD1 matches at 11 bases. The junction had 7 bases not matched to a gene; V was cut back by 0 bases and J by 6 bases. The germline V gene encodes CDR1 LGHNA and CDR2 YNFKEQ. The CDR3 contains 17 residues.

This clonotype turned up a few times. The chain employs TRBV7-9 and TRBJ2-5; 7 bases agree with TRBD2. Per the germline V gene, CDR1 is SEHNR and CDR2 is FQNEAQ (reference sequence). This CDR3 has 15 residues. Trimming at V came to 1 base and at J to 5 bases, leaving 7 bases not matched to a gene. CDR3 loop: CASSLEKRGRETQYF. The CDR3 bases are TGTGCCAGCAGCTTAGAAAAGCGGGGTCGGGAGACCCAGTACTTC.

This clonotype was recorded many times. This chain uses TRBV27 with TRBJ2-5; TRBD2 might be the D (6 bases). V was cut by 0 bases and J by 1 base, with 12 bases left in between. Germline V gene data show CDR1 as MNHEY and CDR2 as SMNVEV (reference sequence). The CDR3 spans 16 residues. The CDR3 sequence: CASSLSAWTTQETQYF. CDR3 coding DNA: TGTGCCAGCAGTTTATCGGCCTGGACTACCCAAGAGACCCAGTACTTC.

The V gene is TRBV20-1, the J gene TRBJ2-1; 9 nucleotides align to TRBD2. V shed 5 bases and J 1 base; nucleotides not matched to a gene: 6. The germline V gene has CDR1 DFQATT and CDR2 SNEGSKA (reference sequence). This CDR3 spans 15 amino acids. CDR3 sequence reads: CSAPRLAASYNEQFF. In DNA form, the CDR3 reads TGCAGTGCTCCAAGACTAGCGGCTTCCTACAATGAGCAGTTCTTC.

This clonotype was seen a handful of times. The rearrangement links TRBV11-2 to TRBJ2-7; D unclear. CDR3 length: 15 residues. The V gene lost 3 bases and the J gene lost 0 bases, with 12 bases spanning the gap. From germline, CDR1 is SGHAT and CDR2 FQNNGV. This CDR3 reads CASSLGQANSYEQYF. The DNA of the CDR3 is TGTGCCAGCAGCTTGGGCCAGGCAAACTCCTACGAGCAGTACTTC.